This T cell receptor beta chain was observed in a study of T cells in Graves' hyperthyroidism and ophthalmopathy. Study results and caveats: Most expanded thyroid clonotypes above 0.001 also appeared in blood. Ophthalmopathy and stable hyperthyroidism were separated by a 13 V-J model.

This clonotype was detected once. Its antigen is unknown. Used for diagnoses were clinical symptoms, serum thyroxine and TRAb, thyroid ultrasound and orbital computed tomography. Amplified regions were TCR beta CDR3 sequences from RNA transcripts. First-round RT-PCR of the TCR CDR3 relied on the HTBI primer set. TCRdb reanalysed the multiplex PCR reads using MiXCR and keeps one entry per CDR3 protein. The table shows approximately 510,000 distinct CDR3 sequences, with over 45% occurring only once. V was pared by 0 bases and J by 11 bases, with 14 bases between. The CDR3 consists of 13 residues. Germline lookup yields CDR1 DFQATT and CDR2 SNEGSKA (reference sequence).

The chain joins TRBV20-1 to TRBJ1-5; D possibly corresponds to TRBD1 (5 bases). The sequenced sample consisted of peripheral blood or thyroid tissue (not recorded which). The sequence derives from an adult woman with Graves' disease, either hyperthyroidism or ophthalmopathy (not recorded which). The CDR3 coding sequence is TGCAGTGCTAGAGATCGGGGCATTATGTCCCAGCATTTT. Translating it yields CSARDRGIMSQHF.